A selection of T cell receptor beta chains follows, all from one sample in a study of post-analysis software for immune sequencing data. TCRdb reprocessed the PCR reads via MiXCR and lists one record per CDR3 protein. The sample carries some 890,000 distinct CDR3 sequences, approximately 53% recorded once. The sequenced sample consisted of blood. The receptors were gathered from a girl aged 5-17 years with multiple sclerosis. The CDR3 runs from the conserved cysteine through the conserved F or W. A D gene is named only where the DNA matches it firmly. The size of a clone is reported for some rows only, either as once, few or many, or as a class for expanded clones.

>TRBV7-8|TRBJ2-1|TRBD2|NA
CASSPAAGALGYEQFF
TGTGCCAGCAGCCCAGCGGCGGGAGCTTTGGGGTATGAGCAGTTCTTC
>TRBV10-3|TRBJ2-7|NA|NA
CAISASYEQYF
TGTGCCATCAGTGCTTCATACGAGCAGTACTTC
>TRBV5-1|TRBJ2-1|TRBD2|few
CASSLDSGLWVMNEQFF
TGCGCCAGCAGCTTGGATAGCGGGTTATGGGTTATGAATGAGCAGTTCTTC
>TRBV5-5|TRBJ1-6|NA|NA
CASSPYNSPLHF
TGTGCCAGCAGCCCCTATAATTCACCCCTCCACTTT
>TRBV18|TRBJ2-7|NA|NA
CASSPSHVPSYEQYF
TGTGCCAGCTCACCCTCCCATGTCCCCTCCTACGAGCAGTACTTC
>TRBV12-3/TRBV12-4|TRBJ2-1|TRBD1|NA
CASSLNSQDRVVGEQFF
TGTGCCAGCAGTTTAAACTCGCAGGACAGGGTGGTTGGTGAGCAGTTCTTC
>TRBV20-1|TRBJ2-7|TRBD2|NA
CSALGGAYEQYF
TGCAGTGCCCTTGGGGGGGCCTACGAGCAGTACTTC
>TRBV6-5|TRBJ2-1|NA|few
CASKTYNEQFF
TGTGCCAGCAAGACCTACAATGAGCAGTTCTTC
>TRBV7-3|TRBJ2-5|NA|NA
CASSLTGQLQETQYF
TGTGCCAGCAGCTTAACGGGCCAGCTCCAAGAGACCCAGTACTTC
>TRBV6-5|TRBJ2-7|NA|NA
CASNNGGEQYF
TGTGCCAGCAACAACGGGGGCGAGCAGTACTTC
>TRBV9|TRBJ1-4|NA|NA
CASSDPGIGEKLFF
TGTGCCAGCAGTGATCCAGGAATAGGGGAAAAACTGTTTTTT
>TRBV20-1|TRBJ2-1|NA|few
CSANGQFNEQFF
TGCAGTGCTAATGGGCAGTTCAATGAGCAGTTCTTC
>TRBV29-1|TRBJ2-1|TRBD1|NA
CSVGGTGINEQFF
TGCAGCGTTGGAGGGACAGGGATCAATGAGCAGTTCTTC
>TRBV20-1|TRBJ2-4|NA|NA
CSASPLGLTKNIQYF
TGCAGTGCTAGCCCCCTAGGGCTAACCAAAAACATTCAGTACTTC
>TRBV20-1|TRBJ2-7|NA|NA
CSAPGDSSYEQYF
TGCAGTGCCCCGGGGGACTCTTCCTACGAGCAGTACTTC
>TRBV20-1|TRBJ2-5|NA|NA
CSARPTPYPMAGETQYF
TGCAGTGCTAGACCGACCCCCTACCCCATGGCGGGAGAGACCCAGTACTTC
>TRBV5-1|TRBJ2-7|NA|NA
CASSLVAGTEQYF
TGCGCCAGCAGCTTGGTAGCCGGGACCGAGCAGTACTTC
>TRBV7-9|TRBJ2-3|TRBD1|NA
CASSSKTGGRMGTQYF
TGTGCCAGCAGCTCAAAGACAGGGGGGAGGATGGGTACGCAGTATTTT
>TRBV20-1|TRBJ2-3|TRBD1|NA
CSASRDRGRIRTDTQYF
TGCAGTGCTAGCCGGGACAGGGGGAGAATAAGGACAGATACGCAGTATTTT
>TRBV6-2/TRBV6-3|TRBJ1-1|NA|NA
CASSYSGYTEAFF
TGTGCCAGCAGTTATTCGGGTTACACTGAAGCTTTCTTT
>TRBV12-3/TRBV12-4|TRBJ1-1|NA|NA
CASTAVTEAFF
TGTGCCAGCACCGCCGTCACTGAAGCTTTCTTT
>TRBV7-7|TRBJ2-5|TRBD2|NA
CASSPLAGGQIYQETQYF
TGTGCCAGCAGCCCACTAGCGGGGGGCCAGATTTACCAAGAGACCCAGTACTTC
>TRBV19|TRBJ2-7|NA|few
CASSGGRGRHEQYF
TGTGCCAGTAGTGGAGGCAGGGGGAGGCACGAGCAGTACTTC
>TRBV12-3/TRBV12-4|TRBJ2-3|NA|NA
CASSPWGGAEDTQYF
TGTGCCAGCAGCCCCTGGGGGGGCGCGGAAGATACGCAGTATTTT
>TRBV20-1|TRBJ1-1|TRBD1|NA
CSARVGRGLYEAFF
TGCAGTGCTAGAGTGGGCAGGGGGCTTTATGAAGCTTTCTTT
>TRBV29-1|TRBJ2-7|TRBD2|NA
CSVVVAGTYEQYF
TGCAGCGTTGTAGTAGCGGGGACCTACGAGCAGTACTTC
>TRBV27|TRBJ2-7|NA|NA
CASRLTLGRGYEQYF
TGTGCCAGCCGCCTCACGCTCGGCAGGGGTTATGAGCAGTACTTC
>TRBV9|TRBJ2-5|TRBD1|NA
CASSDRGEWETQYF
TGTGCCAGCAGCGACAGGGGCGAGTGGGAGACCCAGTACTTC
>TRBV5-1|TRBJ1-2|TRBD1|once
CASSGTGADGYTF
TGCGCCAGCAGCGGGACAGGGGCTGATGGCTACACCTTC
>TRBV21-1|TRBJ2-5|NA|NA
CASSKRGTVQGTQYF
TGTGCCAGCAGCAAAAGGGGGACGGTCCAAGGGACCCAGTACTTC
>TRBV4-1|TRBJ1-5|NA|NA
CASSQDGEDQPQHF
TGCGCCAGCAGCCAAGACGGAGAAGATCAGCCCCAGCATTTT
>TRBV5-1|TRBJ2-7|NA|NA
CASSLGPERDYEQYF
TGCGCCAGCAGCTTAGGGCCCGAGAGGGACTACGAGCAGTACTTC
>TRBV7-9|TRBJ2-5|NA|NA
CASRYRDNWYQETQYF
TGTGCCAGCAGATACCGGGACAACTGGTACCAAGAGACCCAGTACTTC
>TRBV2|TRBJ2-1|TRBD2|NA
CASSEEVAGYVNEQFF
TGTGCCAGCAGTGAAGAGGTAGCGGGATACGTCAATGAGCAGTTCTTC
>TRBV20-1|TRBJ1-1|NA|NA
CSARDRGLLSAEAFF
TGCAGTGCTAGAGATCGTGGCCTCTTGTCTGCTGAAGCTTTCTTT
>TRBV10-1|TRBJ2-1|NA|NA
CASSECFKRAYNEQFF
TGCGCCAGCAGTGAGTGTTTCAAGCGGGCCTACAATGAGCAGTTCTTC
>TRBV5-8|TRBJ2-7|NA|NA
CASSLPRVEQYF
TGTGCCAGCAGCTTGCCCCGGGTCGAGCAGTACTTC
>TRBV5-1|TRBJ2-1|NA|many
CASSLAREQFF
TGTGCCAGCAGCTTAGCCAGGGAGCAGTTCTTC
>TRBV20-1|TRBJ1-1|NA|NA
CSARGGEVLNTEAFF
TGCAGTGCTAGAGGCGGAGAGGTCCTGAACACTGAAGCTTTCTTT
>TRBV20-1|TRBJ2-6|NA|NA
CSARTQTNVLTF
TGCAGTGCTAGGACGCAGACCAACGTCCTGACTTTC
>TRBV4-1|TRBJ1-2|TRBD1|once
CASSQTPMGQGRSRYGYTF
TGCGCCAGCAGCCAAACCCCGATGGGACAGGGCCGATCGCGGTATGGCTACACCTTC
>TRBV5-1|TRBJ2-1|TRBD2|NA
CASSPGGIVNEQFF
TGCGCCAGCAGCCCGGGAGGTATCGTGAATGAGCAGTTCTTC
>TRBV9|TRBJ2-1|TRBD2|NA
CASSVDGGRYNEQFF
TGTGCCAGCAGCGTAGATGGCGGGAGATACAATGAGCAGTTCTTC
>TRBV7-6|TRBJ1-1|TRBD1|NA
CASSLRQGGSGTEAFF
TGTGCCAGCAGCTTGAGACAGGGGGGGTCCGGGACTGAAGCTTTCTTT
>TRBV7-9|TRBJ1-2|NA|NA
CASSFGQRINYGYTF
TGTGCCAGCAGCTTCGGACAGAGAATTAACTATGGCTACACCTTC
>TRBV20-1|TRBJ1-1|TRBD1|NA
CSAETGGLNTEAFF
TGCAGTGCAGAGACAGGGGGCCTGAACACTGAAGCTTTCTTT
>TRBV20-1|TRBJ2-5|TRBD2|few
CSATLAVQETQYF
TGCAGTGCCACCCTAGCGGTACAAGAGACCCAGTACTTC
>TRBV7-3|TRBJ2-1|NA|NA
CASSLSLPGEQFF
TGTGCCAGCAGCTTAAGCCTGCCGGGTGAGCAGTTCTTC
>TRBV7-9|TRBJ2-5|NA|NA
CASSLHRGALQETQYF
TGTGCCAGCAGCTTACATAGGGGGGCCCTCCAAGAGACCCAGTACTTC
>TRBV6-4|TRBJ2-1|TRBD2|NA
CASSDSPSGVSYNEQFF
TGTGCCAGCAGTGACTCCCCTAGCGGGGTTTCCTACAATGAGCAGTTCTTC